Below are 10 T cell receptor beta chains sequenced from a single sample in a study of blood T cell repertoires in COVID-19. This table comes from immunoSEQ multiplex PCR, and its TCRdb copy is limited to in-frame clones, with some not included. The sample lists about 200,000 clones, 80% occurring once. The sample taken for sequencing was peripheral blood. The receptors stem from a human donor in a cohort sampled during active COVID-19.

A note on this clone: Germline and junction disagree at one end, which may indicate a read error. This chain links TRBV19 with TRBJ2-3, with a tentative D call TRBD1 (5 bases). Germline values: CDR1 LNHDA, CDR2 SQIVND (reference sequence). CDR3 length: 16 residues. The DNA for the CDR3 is TGTGCCAGTAGCATAGCTCGTTCAGGGCGGACAGATACGCAGTATTTT. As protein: CASSIARSGRTDTQYF.

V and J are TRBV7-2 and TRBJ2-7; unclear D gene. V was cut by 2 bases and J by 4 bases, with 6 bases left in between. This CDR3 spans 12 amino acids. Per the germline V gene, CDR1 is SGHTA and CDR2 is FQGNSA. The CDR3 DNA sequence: TGTGCCAGCAGCTTAATCCATTACGAGCAGTACTTC. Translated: CASSLIHYEQYF. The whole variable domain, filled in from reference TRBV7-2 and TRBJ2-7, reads GAGVSQSPSNKVTEKGKDVELRCDPISGHTALYWYRQSLGQGLEFLIYFQGNSAPDKSGLPSDRFSAERTGGSVSTLTIQRTQQEDSAVYLCASSLIHYEQYFGPGTRLTVT.

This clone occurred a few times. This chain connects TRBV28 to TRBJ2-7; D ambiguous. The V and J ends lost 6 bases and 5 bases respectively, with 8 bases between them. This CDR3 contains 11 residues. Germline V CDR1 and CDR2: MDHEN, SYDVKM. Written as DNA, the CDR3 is TGTGCCAGCAGCTTGGGCCACGAGCAGTACTTC. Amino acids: CASSLGHEQYF.

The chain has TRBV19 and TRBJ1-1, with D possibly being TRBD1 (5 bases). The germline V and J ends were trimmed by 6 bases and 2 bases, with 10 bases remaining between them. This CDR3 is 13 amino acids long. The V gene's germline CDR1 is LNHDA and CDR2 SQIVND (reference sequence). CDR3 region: CASRRDFNTEAFF. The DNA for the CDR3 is TGTGCCAGTAGGCGGGACTTCAACACTGAAGCTTTCTTT.

The CDR3 sequence: CASSLDSNSYEQYF. In DNA, the CDR3 is TGCGCCAGCAGCTTGGACAGTAACTCCTACGAGCAGTACTTC. The chain is built from TRBV5-1 and TRBJ2-7, with D hard to call. The CDR3 is made up of 14 amino acids. Trimming removed 0 bases at V and 0 bases at J, with 7 bases between. Germline V lookup: CDR1 SGHRS, CDR2 YFSETQ.

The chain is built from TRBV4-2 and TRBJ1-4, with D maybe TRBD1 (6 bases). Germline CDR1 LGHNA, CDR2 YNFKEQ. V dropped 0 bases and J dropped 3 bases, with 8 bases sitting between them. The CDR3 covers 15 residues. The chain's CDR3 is CASSQETGSNEKLFF. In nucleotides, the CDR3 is TGTGCCAGCAGCCAAGAGACAGGTTCTAATGAAAAACTGTTTTTT.

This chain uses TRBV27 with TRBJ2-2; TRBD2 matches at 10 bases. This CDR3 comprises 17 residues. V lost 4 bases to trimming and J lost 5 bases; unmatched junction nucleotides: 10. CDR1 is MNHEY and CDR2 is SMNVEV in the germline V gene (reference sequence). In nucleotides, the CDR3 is TGTGCCAGCAGTTATTCGACTAGCGGGTTCAAGACCGGGGAGCTGTTTTTT. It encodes CASSYSTSGFKTGELFF.

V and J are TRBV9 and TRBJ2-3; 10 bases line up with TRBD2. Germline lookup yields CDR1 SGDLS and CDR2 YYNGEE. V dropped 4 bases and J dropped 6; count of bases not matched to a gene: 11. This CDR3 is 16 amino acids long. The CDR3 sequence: CASSTRTSGRVDTQYF. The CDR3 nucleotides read TGTGCCAGCAGCACCAGGACTAGCGGCCGGGTTGATACGCAGTATTTT.

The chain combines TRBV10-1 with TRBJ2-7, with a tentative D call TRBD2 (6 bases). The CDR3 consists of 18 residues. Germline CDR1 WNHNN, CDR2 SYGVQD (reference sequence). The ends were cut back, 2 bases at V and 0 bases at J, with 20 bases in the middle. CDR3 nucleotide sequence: TGCGCCAGCAGTGAGAAGGGGAAAGTAGCGGCCCGCTCCTACGAGCAGTACTTC. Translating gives CASSEKGKVAARSYEQYF.

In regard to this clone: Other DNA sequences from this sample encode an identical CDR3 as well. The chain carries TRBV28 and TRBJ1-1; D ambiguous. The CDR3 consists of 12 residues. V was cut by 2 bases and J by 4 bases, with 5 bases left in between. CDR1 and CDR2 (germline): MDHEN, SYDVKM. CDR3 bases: TGTGCCAGCAGTTTAACTGGCACTGAAGCTTTCTTT. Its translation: CASSLTGTEAFF.